This TCR beta chain was identified during a study of T-cell reconstitution after alpha-beta-depleted transplantation in children. Study results and caveats: T-cell counts and diversity at one year post-transplant came mainly from newly produced T cells. The study traced high day-60 TCRbeta diversity in some patients to surviving recipient T cells and thymic progenitors. Several hundred expanded graft clones reportedly gave rise to the alpha-beta T cells present about two months after transplant.

Turning to this clonotype: Its antigen is undetermined.

CDR1 is MGHDK, CDR2 SYGVNS, per germline. The CDR3 covers 17 residues. V gave up 4 bases and J gave up 2 bases; unmatched junction bases: 8. The TCRbeta library incorporated unique molecular identifiers. TCRdb ran MiXCR on the PCR reads and lists one entry per CDR3 protein. The table has about 830,000 distinct CDR3 sequences, about 15% seen once. This material consisted of PBMCs, mostly from graft donor cells, taken 360 days after TCRalphabeta/CD19-depleted stem cell transplant. V gene TRBV25-1 combines with J gene TRBJ2-2; TRBD2 matches at 9 bases. The clonotype originates from a male patient aged 10 to 17 who had a stem cell transplant for acute lymphoblastic leukemia, so the T cells may come from the graft donor. The CDR3 DNA sequence: TGTGCCAGCAGTGGCAGGAGCGGGAGGTTCAACACCGGGGAGCTGTTTTTT. Translation gives CASSGRSGRFNTGELFF. The whole variable domain, remainder taken from reference TRBV25-1 and TRBJ2-2, is EADIYQTPRYLVIGTGKKITLECSQTMGHDKMYWYQQDPGMELHLIHYSYGVNSTEKGDLSSESTVSRIRTEHFPLTLESARPSHTSQYLCASSGRSGRFNTGELFFGEGSRLTVL.